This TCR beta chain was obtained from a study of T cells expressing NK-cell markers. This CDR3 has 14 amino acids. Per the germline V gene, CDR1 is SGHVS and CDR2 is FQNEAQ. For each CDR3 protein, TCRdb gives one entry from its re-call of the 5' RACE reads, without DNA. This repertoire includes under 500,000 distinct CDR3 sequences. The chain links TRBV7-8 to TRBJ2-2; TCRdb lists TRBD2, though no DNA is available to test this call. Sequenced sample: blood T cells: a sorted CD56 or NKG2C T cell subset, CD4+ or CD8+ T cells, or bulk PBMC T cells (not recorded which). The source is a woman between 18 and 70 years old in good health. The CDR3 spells CASSLTSSEGELFF.